The 9 T cell receptor beta chains in this list originate from one sample, sequenced in a study of monozygotic twins with cystic fibrosis. Profiled with immunoSEQ multiplex PCR; TCRdb holds only in-frame clones, not every one. The sample contains around 20,000 clones, about 87% of which appear only once. The source material was blood. These receptors were obtained from a woman aged 30 to 39 with cystic fibrosis.

The CDR3 protein is CASSATGEDTQYF. The CDR3 coding sequence is TGTGCCAGCTCAGCCACAGGGGAAGATACGCAGTATTTT. J is TRBJ2-3 and V is TRBV18; 7 nucleotides line up with TRBD1. Trimming at V came to 5 bases and at J to 5 bases, leaving 4 bases not matched to a gene. This CDR3 is built from 13 residues. CDR1 KGHSH and CDR2 LQKENI come from the germline V gene.

The V call is TRBV4-3, the J call TRBJ1-1; TRBD1 is a possible D gene (5 bases). This CDR3 is built from 15 residues. Trimming took off 4 bases at V and 0 bases at J, with 12 bases between the two ends. The germline V gene encodes CDR1 LGHNA and CDR2 YSLEER. CDR3 in amino acids: CASSRERGLNTEAFF. In nucleotides, the CDR3 is TGCGCCAGCAGCCGAGAGAGGGGTTTGAACACTGAAGCTTTCTTT.

The genes are TRBV6-5 and TRBJ2-7; 14 bases fit TRBD2. CDR1 is MNHEY and CDR2 is SVGAGI in the germline V gene. The V gene end was trimmed by 7 bases and the J gene end by 7 bases; junction bases not matched to a gene: 6. The CDR3 runs to 14 residues. This chain's CDR3 is CASTPGTSGGEQYF. The CDR3 DNA reads as TGTGCCAGCACCCCCGGGACTAGCGGGGGTGAGCAGTACTTC.

Here the CDR3 DNA reads TGCGCCAGCAGCTTGGCCGGGGTAGAGGGTGGCTACACCTTC. Translation gives CASSLAGVEGGYTF. The J gene is TRBJ1-2, the V gene TRBV5-1, with D unresolved. This CDR3 region has 14 residues. V lost 0 bases to trimming and J lost 7 bases, with 13 bases between them. CDR1 and CDR2 (germline): SGHRS, YFSETQ.

The V and J genes are TRBV9 and TRBJ1-2; D is unclear. Germline V lookup: CDR1 SGDLS, CDR2 YYNGEE. V was shortened by 3 bases and J by 6 bases, with 6 bases between the two germline ends. This CDR3 contains 11 residues. The CDR3 coding sequence is TGTGCCAGCAGCGACCAGAATGGCTACACCTTC. Amino acid sequence: CASSDQNGYTF.

V gene TRBV27 combines with J gene TRBJ1-1; tentative D call: TRBD1 (5 bases). V lost 0 bases and J 0 bases, leaving 26 bases between the germline ends. The germline gives CDR1 MNHEY, CDR2 SMNVEV (reference sequence). The CDR3 has 21 amino acids. CDR3 in DNA: TGTGCCAGCAGTTTATCCCGAAGGGGCCTTAAAACGATCAAAATGAACACTGAAGCTTTCTTT. It codes for CASSLSRRGLKTIKMNTEAFF.

The chain employs TRBV7-9 and TRBJ2-7; 9 bases are shared with TRBD1. The germline V gene encodes CDR1 SEHNR and CDR2 FQNEAQ (reference sequence). The CDR3 consists of 17 residues. V lost 5 bases, J lost 6 bases, and 17 bases stayed unmatched. The CDR3 DNA reads TGTGCCAGCAGCAAACCAGTCTTGACAGGGGGTGAGGGCGAGCAGTACTTC. It translates to CASSKPVLTGGEGEQYF.

The rearrangement links TRBV9 to TRBJ1-5; no definite D call. The V end was cut by 0 bases, the J end by 2 bases, with 24 bases between. The germline V gene has CDR1 SGDLS and CDR2 YYNGEE. This CDR3 contains 20 residues. The CDR3 DNA follows: TGTGCCAGCAGCGTAGCCCCCTCAGAGGGATTATCTTATGGCAATCAGCCCCAGCATTTT. Amino acid sequence: CASSVAPSEGLSYGNQPQHF.

The rearrangement uses TRBV6-1 and TRBJ2-1; 12 positions agree with TRBD1. This CDR3 region has 13 residues. The germline V gene has CDR1 MNHNS and CDR2 SASEGT. J was trimmed by 9 bases and V by 6 bases; bases with no gene match: 3. CDR3 sequence reads: CASRGTGGAEQFF. CDR3 sequence (DNA): TGTGCCAGCAGAGGGACAGGGGGCGCTGAGCAGTTCTTC.